The entry below gives a single TCR beta chain sequence along with its context. This sample was included in a study of blood T cell repertoires in COVID-19. Background on the study: Samples representing acute and convalescent COVID-19 were sourced from the United States, Italy and Spain. PBMCs, B-cell-depleted T cells, or T cells provided the cDNA or gDNA that made up the material.

CDR3 length: 16 amino acids. V was clipped by 5 bases and J by 5 bases; unmatched bases: 9. Germline V gives CDR1 MNHNY, CDR2 SVGAGI (reference sequence). In the study's own analysis: It was from reference gene primer amplification that nucleated cell counts were estimated. Sequencing was performed with immunoSEQ multiplex PCR; in TCRdb, only in-frame clones are kept and a portion is missing. That table supplies the V and J calls and clone size; D and trimming were determined from the DNA. The sample yields about 200,000 clones, 84% seen once. The chain employs TRBV6-6 and TRBJ2-2, with 9 bases identical to TRBD1. Material for sequencing was peripheral blood. The source of this sequence is a woman in her 70s with active or convalescent COVID-19. CDR3 protein: CASSANRGQGTGELFF. CDR3 nucleotide sequence: TGTGCCAGCAGTGCAAACAGGGGGCAGGGGACCGGGGAGCTGTTTTTT.